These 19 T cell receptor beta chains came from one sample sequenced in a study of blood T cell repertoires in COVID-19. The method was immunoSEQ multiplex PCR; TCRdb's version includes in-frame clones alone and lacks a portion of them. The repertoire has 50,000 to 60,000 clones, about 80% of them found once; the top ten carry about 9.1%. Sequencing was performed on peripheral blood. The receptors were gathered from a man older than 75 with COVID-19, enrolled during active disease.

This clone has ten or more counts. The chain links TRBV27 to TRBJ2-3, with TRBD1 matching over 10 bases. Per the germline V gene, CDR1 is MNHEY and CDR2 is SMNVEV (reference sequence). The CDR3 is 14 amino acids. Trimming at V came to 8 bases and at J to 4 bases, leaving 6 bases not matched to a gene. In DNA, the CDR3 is TGTGCCAGCGGCGACAGGGGGCCGTCAGATACGCAGTATTTT. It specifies CASGDRGPSDTQYF.

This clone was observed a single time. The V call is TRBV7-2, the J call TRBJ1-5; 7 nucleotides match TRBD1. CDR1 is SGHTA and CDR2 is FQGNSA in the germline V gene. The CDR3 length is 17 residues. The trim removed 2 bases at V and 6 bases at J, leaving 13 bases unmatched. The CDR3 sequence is CASSLRKQGPSGQPQHF. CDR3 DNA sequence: TGTGCCAGCAGCTTACGGAAACAGGGGCCCTCCGGTCAGCCCCAGCATTTT.

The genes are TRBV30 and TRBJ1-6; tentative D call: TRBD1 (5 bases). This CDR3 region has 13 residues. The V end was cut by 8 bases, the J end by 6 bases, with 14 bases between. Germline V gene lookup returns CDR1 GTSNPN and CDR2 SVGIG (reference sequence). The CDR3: CAGRDGGNSPLHF. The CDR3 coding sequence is TGTGCCGGCCGGGACGGGGGTAATTCACCCCTCCACTTT.

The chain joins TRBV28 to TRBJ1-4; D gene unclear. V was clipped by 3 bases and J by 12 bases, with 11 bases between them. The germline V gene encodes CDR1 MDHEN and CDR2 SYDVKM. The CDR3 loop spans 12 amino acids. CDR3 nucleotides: TGTGCCAGCAGTTTGTTAAGGCAGGAACTGTTTTTT. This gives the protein CASSLLRQELFF.

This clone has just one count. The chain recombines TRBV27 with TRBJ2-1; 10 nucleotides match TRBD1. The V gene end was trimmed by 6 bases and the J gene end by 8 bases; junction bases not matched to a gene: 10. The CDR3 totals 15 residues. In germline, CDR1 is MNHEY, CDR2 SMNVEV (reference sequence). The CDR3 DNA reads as TGTGCCAGCAGCCGCGAGGGACAGGGGATTTATGAGCAGTTCTTC. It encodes CASSREGQGIYEQFF.

DNA of the CDR3: TGTGCCAGCAGCCAAGAAATTAGCCGGGGAGCTTTCTTT. Translated: CASSQEISRGAFF. The chain joins TRBV14 to TRBJ1-1; D call uncertain. The CDR3 covers 13 residues. The ends were cut back, 0 bases at V and 10 bases at J, with 12 bases in the middle. Germline-derived CDR1 and CDR2 are SGHDN and FVKESK.

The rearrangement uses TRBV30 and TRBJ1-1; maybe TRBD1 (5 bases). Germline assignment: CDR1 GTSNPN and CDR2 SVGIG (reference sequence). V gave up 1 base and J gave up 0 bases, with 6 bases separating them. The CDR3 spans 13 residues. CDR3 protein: CAWSEDMNTEAFF. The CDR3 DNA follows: TGTGCCTGGAGTGAGGACATGAACACTGAAGCTTTCTTT. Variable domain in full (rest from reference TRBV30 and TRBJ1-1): SQTIHQWPATLVQPVGSPLSLECTVEGTSNPNLYWYRQAAGRGLQLLFYSVGIGQISSEVPQNLSASRPQDRQFILSSKKLLLSDSGFYLCAWSEDMNTEAFFGQGTRLTVV.

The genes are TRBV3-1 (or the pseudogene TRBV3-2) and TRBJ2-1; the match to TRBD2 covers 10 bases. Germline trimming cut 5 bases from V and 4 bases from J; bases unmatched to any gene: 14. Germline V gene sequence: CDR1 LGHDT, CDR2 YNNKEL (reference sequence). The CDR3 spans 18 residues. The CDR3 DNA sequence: TGTGCCAGCAGCTTTACTCACACCCGACTAGCGGGTTACAATGAGCAGTTCTTC. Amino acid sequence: CASSFTHTRLAGYNEQFF.

CDR3 bases: TGTGCCAGCAGTTCAGGGGCCCTCTATGGCTACACCTTC. It yields the protein CASSSGALYGYTF. The V and J genes are TRBV6-2 or TRBV6-3 and TRBJ1-2; the D gene is possibly TRBD1 (6 bases). The V and J ends lost 4 bases and 4 bases respectively, with 10 bases between them. Looked up from germline, CDR1 is MNHEY and CDR2 is SVGEGT. The CDR3 has 13 residues.

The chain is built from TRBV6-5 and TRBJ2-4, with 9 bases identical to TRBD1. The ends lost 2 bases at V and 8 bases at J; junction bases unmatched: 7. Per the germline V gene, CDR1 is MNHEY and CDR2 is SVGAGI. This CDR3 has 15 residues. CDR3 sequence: CASSYGGTGKDIQYF. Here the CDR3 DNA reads TGTGCCAGCAGTTACGGCGGGACAGGGAAGGACATTCAGTACTTC.

CDR3 sequence reads: CASRSYAGATNEKLFF. CDR3 sequence (DNA): TGTGCCAGCCGTTCATACGCCGGGGCAACTAATGAAAAACTGTTTTTT. The rearrangement links TRBV2 to TRBJ1-4, with unresolved D. Per the germline V gene, CDR1 is SNHLY and CDR2 is FYNNEI. CDR3 size: 16 residues. Trimming took 8 bases from V and 0 from J, leaving 16 bases between them.

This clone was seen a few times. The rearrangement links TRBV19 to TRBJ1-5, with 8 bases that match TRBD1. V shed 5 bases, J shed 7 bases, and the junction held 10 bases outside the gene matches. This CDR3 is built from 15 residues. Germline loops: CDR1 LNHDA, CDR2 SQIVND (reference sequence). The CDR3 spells CASSSQAGGVQPQHF. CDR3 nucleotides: TGTGCCAGTAGTTCTCAAGCAGGGGGCGTACAGCCCCAGCATTTT.

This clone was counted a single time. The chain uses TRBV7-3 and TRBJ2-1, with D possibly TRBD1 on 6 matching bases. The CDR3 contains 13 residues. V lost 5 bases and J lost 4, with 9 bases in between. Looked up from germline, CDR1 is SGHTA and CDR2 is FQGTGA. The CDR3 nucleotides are TGTGCCAGCAGCCGGGACACATACAATGAGCAGTTCTTC. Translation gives CASSRDTYNEQFF.

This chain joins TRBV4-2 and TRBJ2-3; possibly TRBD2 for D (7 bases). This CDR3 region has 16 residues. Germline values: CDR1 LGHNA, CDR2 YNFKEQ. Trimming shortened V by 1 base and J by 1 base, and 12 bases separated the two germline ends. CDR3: CASSQGRGGGTDTQYF. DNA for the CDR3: TGTGCCAGCAGCCAAGGAAGGGGGGGCGGCACAGATACGCAGTATTTT.

The CDR3, as DNA: TGTGCCACCAGTGATTTGGTAGCCCCGGCGGGGGGATCCTACAATGAGCAGTTCTTC. It codes for CATSDLVAPAGGSYNEQFF. The rearrangement uses TRBV24-1 and TRBJ2-1; 8 bases agree with TRBD2. Germline V CDR1 and CDR2: KGHDR, SFDVKD. V shed 0 bases and J 1 base; nucleotides not matched to a gene: 10. There are 19 residues in the CDR3.

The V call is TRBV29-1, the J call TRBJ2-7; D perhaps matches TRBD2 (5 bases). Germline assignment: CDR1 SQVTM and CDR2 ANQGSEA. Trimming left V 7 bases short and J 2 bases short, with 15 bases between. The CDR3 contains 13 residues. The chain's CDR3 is CSALLQRTYEQYF. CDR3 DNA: TGCAGCGCACTTCTTCAGCGGACCTACGAGCAGTACTTC.

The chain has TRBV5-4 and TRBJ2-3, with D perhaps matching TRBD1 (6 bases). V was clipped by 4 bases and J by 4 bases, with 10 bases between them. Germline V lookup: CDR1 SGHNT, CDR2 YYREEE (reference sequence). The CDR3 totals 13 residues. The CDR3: CASSGDMADTQYF. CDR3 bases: TGTGCCAGCAGCGGGGACATGGCAGATACGCAGTATTTT.

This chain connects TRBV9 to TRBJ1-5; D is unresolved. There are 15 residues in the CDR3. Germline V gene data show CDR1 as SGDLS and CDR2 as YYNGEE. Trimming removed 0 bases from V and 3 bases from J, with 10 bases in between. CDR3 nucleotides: TGTGCCAGCAGCGTAGCCGGGCGGGCCAATCAGCCCCAGCATTTT. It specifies CASSVAGRANQPQHF.

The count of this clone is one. The CDR3 coding sequence is TGTGCCAGCAGCGTCGCGGGGGGAACTAATGAAAAACTGTTTTTT. Translation: CASSVAGGTNEKLFF. The chain carries TRBV9 and TRBJ1-4; TRBD1 is a possible D gene (5 bases). V gave up 2 bases and J gave up 1 base, with 9 bases separating them. Germline assignment: CDR1 SGDLS and CDR2 YYNGEE. The CDR3 spans 15 residues. Variable domain in full (rest from reference TRBV9 and TRBJ1-4): DSGVTQTPKHLITATGQRVTLRCSPRSGDLSVYWYQQSLDQGLQFLIQYYNGEERAKGNILERFSAQQFPDLHSELNLSSLELGDSALYFCASSVAGGTNEKLFFGSGTQLSVL.